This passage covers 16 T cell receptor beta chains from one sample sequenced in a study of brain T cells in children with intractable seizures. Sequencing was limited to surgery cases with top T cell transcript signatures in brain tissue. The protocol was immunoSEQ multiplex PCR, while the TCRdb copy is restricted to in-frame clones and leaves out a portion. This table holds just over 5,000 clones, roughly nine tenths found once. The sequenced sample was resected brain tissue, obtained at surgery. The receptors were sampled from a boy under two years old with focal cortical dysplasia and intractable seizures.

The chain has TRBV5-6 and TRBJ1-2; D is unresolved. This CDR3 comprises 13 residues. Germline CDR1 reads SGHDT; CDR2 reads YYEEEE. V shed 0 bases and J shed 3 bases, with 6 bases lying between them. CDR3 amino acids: CASSLGRDYGYTF. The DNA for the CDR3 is TGTGCCAGCAGCTTGGGAAGGGACTATGGCTACACCTTC.

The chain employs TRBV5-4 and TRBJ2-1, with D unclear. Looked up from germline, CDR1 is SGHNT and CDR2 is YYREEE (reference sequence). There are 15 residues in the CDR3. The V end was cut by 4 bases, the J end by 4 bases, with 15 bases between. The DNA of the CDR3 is TGTGCCAGCAGCCCTAGAAGTTCCGCGTACAATGAGCAGTTCTTC. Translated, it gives CASSPRSSAYNEQFF.

CDR3 DNA sequence: TGCGCCAGCAGTATAGGACAGTTCGGGCAGCCCCAGCATTTT. The encoded protein is CASSIGQFGQPQHF. V and J are TRBV5-1 and TRBJ1-5, with D possibly being TRBD1 (6 bases). The germline CDR1 and CDR2 sequences are SGHRS and YFSETQ. CDR3 length: 14 residues. V was cut by 5 bases and J by 7 bases, with 16 bases left in between.

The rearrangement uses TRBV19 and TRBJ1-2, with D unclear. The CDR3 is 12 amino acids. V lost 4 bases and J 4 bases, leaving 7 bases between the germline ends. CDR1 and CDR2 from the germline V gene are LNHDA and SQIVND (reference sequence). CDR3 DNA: TGTGCCAGTAGTACCTCGCCCTATGGCTACACCTTC. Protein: CASSTSPYGYTF.

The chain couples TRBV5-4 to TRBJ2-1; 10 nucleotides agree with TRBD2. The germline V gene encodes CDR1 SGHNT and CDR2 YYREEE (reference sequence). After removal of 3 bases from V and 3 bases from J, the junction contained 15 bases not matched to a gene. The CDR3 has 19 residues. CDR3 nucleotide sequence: TGTGCCAGCAGCTCAAAAAAACAGCCTTCTAGCGGGAGCTACAATGAGCAGTTCTTC. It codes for CASSSKKQPSSGSYNEQFF.

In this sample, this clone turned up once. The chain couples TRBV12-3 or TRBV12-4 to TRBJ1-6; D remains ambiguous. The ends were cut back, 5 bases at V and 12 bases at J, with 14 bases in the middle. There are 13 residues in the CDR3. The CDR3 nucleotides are TGTGCCAGCAGTCCCCTCAGTTATGAACCCCTCCACTTT. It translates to CASSPLSYEPLHF.

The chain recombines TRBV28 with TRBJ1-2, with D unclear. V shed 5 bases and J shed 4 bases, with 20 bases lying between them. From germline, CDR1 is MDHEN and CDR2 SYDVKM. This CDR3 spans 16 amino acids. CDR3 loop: CASSPRSPGRGYGYTF. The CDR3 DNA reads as TGTGCCAGCAGTCCCCGCAGCCCAGGACGGGGCTATGGCTACACCTTC.

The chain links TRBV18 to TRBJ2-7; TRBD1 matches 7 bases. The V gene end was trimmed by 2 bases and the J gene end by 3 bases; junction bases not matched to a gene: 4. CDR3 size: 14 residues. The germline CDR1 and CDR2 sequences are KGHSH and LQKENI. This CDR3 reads CASSPRGLGYEQYF. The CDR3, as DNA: TGTGCCAGCTCACCAAGGGGGCTCGGCTACGAGCAGTACTTC.

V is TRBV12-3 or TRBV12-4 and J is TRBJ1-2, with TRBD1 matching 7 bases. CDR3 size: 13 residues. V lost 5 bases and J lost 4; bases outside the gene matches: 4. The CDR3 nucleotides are TGTGCCAGCAGTAACAGGGGCAGCTATGGCTACACCTTC. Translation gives CASSNRGSYGYTF.

The chain's CDR3 is CASSFWANDEQYF. In DNA form, the CDR3 reads TGTGCCAGCAGTTTCTGGGCAAACGACGAGCAGTACTTC. J is TRBJ2-7 and V is TRBV12-3 or TRBV12-4; D gene unclear. The CDR3 is 13 residues long. Trimming cost V 3 bases and J 5 bases, with 11 bases left between them.

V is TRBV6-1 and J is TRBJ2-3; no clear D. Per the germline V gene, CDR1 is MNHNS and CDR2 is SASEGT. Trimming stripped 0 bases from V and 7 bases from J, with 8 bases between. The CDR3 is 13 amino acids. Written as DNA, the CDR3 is TGTGCCAGCAGTGAAGCTATCGAGAATACGCAGTATTTT. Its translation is CASSEAIENTQYF.

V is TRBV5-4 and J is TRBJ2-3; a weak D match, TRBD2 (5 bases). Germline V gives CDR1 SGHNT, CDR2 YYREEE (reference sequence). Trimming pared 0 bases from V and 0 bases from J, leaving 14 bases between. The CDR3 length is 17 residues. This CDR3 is CASSLAPEASSTDTQYF. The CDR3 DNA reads TGTGCCAGCAGCTTGGCCCCCGAGGCTAGCAGCACAGATACGCAGTATTTT.

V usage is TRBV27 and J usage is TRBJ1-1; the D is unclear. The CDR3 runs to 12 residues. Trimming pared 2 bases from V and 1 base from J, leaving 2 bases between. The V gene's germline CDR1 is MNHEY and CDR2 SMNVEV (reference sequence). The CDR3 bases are TGTGCCAGCAGTTTAGGGAACACTGAAGCTTTCTTT. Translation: CASSLGNTEAFF.

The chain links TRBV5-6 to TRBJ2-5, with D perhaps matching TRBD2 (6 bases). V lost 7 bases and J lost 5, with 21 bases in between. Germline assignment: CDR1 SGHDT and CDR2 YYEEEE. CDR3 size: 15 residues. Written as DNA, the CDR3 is TGTGCCAGCGCGTCGCGGGGTAGCGCAGGGGAGACCCAGTACTTC. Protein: CASASRGSAGETQYF.

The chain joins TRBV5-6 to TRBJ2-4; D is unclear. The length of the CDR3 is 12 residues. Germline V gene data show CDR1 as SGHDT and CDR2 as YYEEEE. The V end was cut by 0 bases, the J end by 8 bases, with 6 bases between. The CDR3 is CASSLGKDIQYF. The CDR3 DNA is TGTGCCAGCAGCTTGGGTAAGGACATTCAGTACTTC.

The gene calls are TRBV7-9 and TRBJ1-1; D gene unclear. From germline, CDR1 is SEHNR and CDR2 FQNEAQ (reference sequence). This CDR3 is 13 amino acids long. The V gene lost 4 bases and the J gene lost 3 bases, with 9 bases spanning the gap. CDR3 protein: CASSSPGDTEAFF. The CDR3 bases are TGTGCCAGCAGCTCCCCGGGAGACACTGAAGCTTTCTTT.